This T cell receptor (beta chain) is from a study of shared clonotypes between healthy human individuals. Terminally differentiated effector memory CD45RA+ cells were excluded from the naive CD8 cells, which were CD45RO-negative and positively selected for CCR7. Among the donors, all were Caucasian adults who lived in Nashville, Tennessee. Of note for this clone: The antigen remains undetermined.

Findings and caveats of the study: As a rule, naive subsets had a larger estimated richness than memory subsets.

The CDR3 covers 18 residues. J gave up 2 bases and V 0 bases, and 14 bases lay outside the gene matches. Germline V lookup: CDR1 GTSNPN, CDR2 SVGIG (reference sequence). Measured with immunoSEQ multiplex PCR; TCRdb has only the in-frame clones, and not every one. Among fewer than 800,000 clones listed, 92% were seen once. This receptor was taken from a man aged 25-40 years in good health. The sequenced material came from naive CD8+ T cells sorted from blood. This rearrangement joins TRBV30 to TRBJ2-3; 7 positions agree with TRBD2. The CDR3 nucleotides are TGTGCCTGGAGTGTACTCCATCGGGCTAGCGGAACCACAGATACGCAGTATTTT. The encoded protein is CAWSVLHRASGTTDTQYF.